This T cell receptor (beta chain) was sequenced for a study of CD8+ T cells in alopecia areata. RNA was isolated and reverse transcribed to cDNA, the sequencing template. Profiling relied on immunoSEQ multiplex PCR, and the TCRdb table lists in-frame clones only, not all of them. The sample lists approximately 11,000 clones, over 60% occurring once. The CDR3 has 14 amino acids. CDR1 and CDR2 (germline): SGHTA, FQGNSA. V was clipped by 4 bases and J by 4 bases; unmatched bases: 5. General study results and limits: The study found higher clonality in lesional than normal scalp, especially in alopecia totalis/universalis.

Alopecia areata patients provided lesional scalp punch biopsies and peripheral blood. On this clone itself: Its antigen is unidentified.

V is TRBV7-2 and J is TRBJ2-3, with 7 bases lining up with TRBD2. Sequencing input: skin. The receptor comes from a human donor with alopecia areata. CDR3 sequence (DNA): TGTGCCAGCAGCTCGAGAGCGGGACCAGATACGCAGTATTTT. It specifies CASSSRAGPDTQYF.